This T cell receptor (beta chain) was recorded in a study of molecular identifiers for immune sequencing clone quantification (dated by TCRdb to 2017 to 2018). At the level of the whole study: For a replicate experiment, the RNA from either about 20,000 or 100,000 naive CD8 T cells was divided into five aliquots, and four of those aliquots went on to sequencing. This methods study used CD8 T cells to benchmark TCR RNA copy counting and molecular-identifier clustering-based TCR repertoire sequencing (MIDCIRS). Results and caveats for the whole study, not just this receptor: Naive libraries contained spiked-in Jurkat TCR RNA (more than nine copies' worth), which is not part of the donor repertoire. Clones above 20 RNA copies held over 99% of molecules in CMV-specific effector cells but under 1% in naive cells. The sizes of highly expanded clones could end up underestimated when identical TCR molecules share a barcode. Modeling gave 3 to 3.5 recovered TCR RNA copies per cell versus about 10 by digital PCR, implying approximately 30% capture efficiency. Without barcode sub-clustering, chimeric consensus sequences inflated TCR diversity; chimeras reached as high as 47%. Spiked-in Jurkat TCR RNA equal to a single cell's worth was reported to be detectable even within 1,100,000 naive CD8 T cells.

In its sample, this clonotype was seen a few times. Its antigen is still unknown. No base-level quality is on record; no much larger clone is a single base apart. CDR1 and CDR2 were assigned from the germline V gene as LGHNA and YSLEER. From the cysteine up to the phenylalanine, the CDR3 has a length of 16 residues. The kept DNA is CDR3 alone, 48 bases in frame from the first base. Trimming at the junction amounts to 6 bases on V and 0 bases on J, and the germline ends lie 15 bases apart. The library was prepared using PCR. Sequencing was performed on a NextSeq 500. Bulk TCR libraries were prepared as previously described, using TCR primers listed in Table S5. Purification of total RNA was performed with the Qiagen AllPrep DNA/RNA kit. Before any analysis, reads coming from multiple sequencing runs of the same library were combined into one pool. On the authors' methods: Only reads with exact TCR constant sequence were kept, trimmed to 150 nt, and grouped by their 12-nt molecular barcodes. Reads in each barcode group were sub-clustered using a 15% Levenshtein threshold, and a quality-weighted consensus sequence was built for each RNA molecule. Non-functional sequences were excluded, and lower-count sequences lying one edit away from another sequence were also excluded. On the basis of fitting two negative binomial distributions, barcode sub-clusters with fewer than 20% of the maximum read count were discarded. The public sequencing data were trimmed at Q25 with fastp and processed into clonotypes with MiXCR by TCRdb, which kept only in-frame beta chains. Rows with a matching CDR3 protein are joined into one entry that keeps the most common DNA and genes. These V and J calls are TCRdb output, not the study's own analysis. The sample table contains approximately 320,000 distinct CDR3 sequences; only one count was recorded for 24% of them. 0.74% of the sample is taken by the ten largest.

Naive CD8 T cell libraries were made from approximately 20,000 to 1,000,000 sorted cells using 10%, 30% or 50% of purified RNA. On a BD FACSAria II, naive CD8 T cells were FACS-sorted as CD8+CD4-CCR7+CD45RA+ and collected into RLT Plus buffer. Detection sensitivity was tested by spiking Jurkat RNA equal to ten or so TCR copies' worth into samples containing about 17,000-1,000,000 naive CD8 T cells. CD8 T cells were enriched with RosetteSep CD8+ T Cell Enrichment Cocktail and Ficoll-Paque, followed by ACK red cell lysis. This chain joins TRBV4-3 to TRBJ2-1; a weak D assignment points to TRBD1 (6 bases agree). Sequencing was done on a sample of naive CD8+ T cells from blood, with Jurkat cell RNA spiked in. Read against the paper, the sample's cell subset or site label means: FACS-sorted CD8+CD4-CCR7+CD45RA+ naive T cells. The TCR sequence derives from a human donor in good health. Some libraries in this study had Jurkat cell RNA spiked in. The sequenced DNA is TGCGCCAGCAGGAGGACAGTAACGAGCTCCTACAATGAGCAGTTCTTC. This translates into CASRRTVTSSYNEQFF.